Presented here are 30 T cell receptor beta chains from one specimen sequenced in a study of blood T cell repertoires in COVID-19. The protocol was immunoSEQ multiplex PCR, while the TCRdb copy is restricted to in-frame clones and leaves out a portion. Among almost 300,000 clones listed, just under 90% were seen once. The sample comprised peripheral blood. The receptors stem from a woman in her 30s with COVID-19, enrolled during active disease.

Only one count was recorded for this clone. As DNA, the CDR3 is TGTGCCAGCACCGCGTTACGGGGACTAGCGTACGAGCAGTACTTC. Translated: CASTALRGLAYEQYF. V gene TRBV11-2 combines with J gene TRBJ2-7, with 10 bases that match TRBD2. J gave up 4 bases and V 7 bases, and 10 bases lay outside the gene matches. Germline V gives CDR1 SGHAT, CDR2 FQNNGV. The CDR3 consists of 15 residues.

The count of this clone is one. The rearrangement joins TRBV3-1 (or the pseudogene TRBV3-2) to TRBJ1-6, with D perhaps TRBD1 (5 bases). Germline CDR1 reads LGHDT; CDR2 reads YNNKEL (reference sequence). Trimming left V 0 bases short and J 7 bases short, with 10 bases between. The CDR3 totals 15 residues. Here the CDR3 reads CASSQDAGGNSPLHF. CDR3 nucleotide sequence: TGTGCCAGCAGCCAAGATGCGGGGGGGAATTCACCCCTCCACTTT.

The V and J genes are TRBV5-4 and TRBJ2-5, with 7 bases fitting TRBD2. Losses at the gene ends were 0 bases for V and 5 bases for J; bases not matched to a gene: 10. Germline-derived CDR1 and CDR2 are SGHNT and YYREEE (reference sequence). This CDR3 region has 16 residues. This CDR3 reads CASSLGVGGRLETQYF. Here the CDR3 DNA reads TGTGCCAGCAGCTTGGGGGTCGGGGGGAGGTTGGAGACCCAGTACTTC.

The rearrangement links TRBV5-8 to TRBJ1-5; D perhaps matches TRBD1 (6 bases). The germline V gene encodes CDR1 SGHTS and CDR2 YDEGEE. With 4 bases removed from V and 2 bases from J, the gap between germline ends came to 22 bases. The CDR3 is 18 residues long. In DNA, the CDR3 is TGTGCCAGCAGCCGTATGACAGGTTCTCTTATTGGCAATCAGCCCCAGCATTTT. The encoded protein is CASSRMTGSLIGNQPQHF.

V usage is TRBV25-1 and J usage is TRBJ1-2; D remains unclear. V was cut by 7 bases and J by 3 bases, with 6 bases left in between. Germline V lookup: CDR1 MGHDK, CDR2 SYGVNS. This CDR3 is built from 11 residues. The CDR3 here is CASTADYGYTF. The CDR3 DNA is TGTGCCAGCACTGCAGACTATGGCTACACCTTC.

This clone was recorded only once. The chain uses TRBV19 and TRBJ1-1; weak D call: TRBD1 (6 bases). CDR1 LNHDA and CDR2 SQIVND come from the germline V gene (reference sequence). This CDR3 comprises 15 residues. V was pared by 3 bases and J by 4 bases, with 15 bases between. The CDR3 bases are TGTGCCAGTAGTATTTGGGGGGGCTCCGGCACTGAAGCTTTCTTT. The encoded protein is CASSIWGGSGTEAFF.

As DNA, the CDR3 is TGTGCCACCAGTGATCCAACCGGGAGTAACAATGAGCAGTTCTTC. Amino acids: CATSDPTGSNNEQFF. The chain links TRBV24-1 to TRBJ2-1; D is possibly TRBD2 (6 bases). CDR3 length equals 15 residues. Germline values: CDR1 KGHDR, CDR2 SFDVKD. Trimming removed 3 bases from V and 5 bases from J, with 13 bases in between.

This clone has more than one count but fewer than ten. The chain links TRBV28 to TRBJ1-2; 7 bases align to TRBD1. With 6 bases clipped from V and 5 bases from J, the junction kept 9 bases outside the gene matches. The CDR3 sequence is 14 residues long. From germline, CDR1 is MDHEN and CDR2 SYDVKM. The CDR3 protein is CASSSTGRGYGYTF. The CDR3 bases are TGTGCCAGCAGCTCTACCGGCAGGGGGTATGGCTACACCTTC.

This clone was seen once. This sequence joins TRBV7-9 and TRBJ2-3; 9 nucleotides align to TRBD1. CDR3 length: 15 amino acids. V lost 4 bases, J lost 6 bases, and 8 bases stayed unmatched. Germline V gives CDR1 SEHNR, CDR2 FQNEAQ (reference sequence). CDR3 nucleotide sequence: TGTGCCAGCAGCTCGCCGGGACAGGGTATGGATACGCAGTATTTT. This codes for CASSSPGQGMDTQYF.

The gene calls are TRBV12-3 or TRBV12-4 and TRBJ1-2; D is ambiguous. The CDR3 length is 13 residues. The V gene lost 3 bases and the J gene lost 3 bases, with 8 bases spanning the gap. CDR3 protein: CASSLRRDYGYTF. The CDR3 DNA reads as TGTGCCAGCAGTTTGAGAAGAGACTATGGCTACACCTTC.

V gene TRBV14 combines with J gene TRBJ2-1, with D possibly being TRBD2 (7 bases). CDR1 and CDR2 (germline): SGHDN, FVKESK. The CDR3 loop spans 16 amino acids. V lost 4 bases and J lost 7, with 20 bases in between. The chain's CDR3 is CASSRLKGGPGNEQFF. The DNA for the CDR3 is TGTGCCAGCAGCCGCTTAAAGGGGGGGCCGGGAAATGAGCAGTTCTTC.

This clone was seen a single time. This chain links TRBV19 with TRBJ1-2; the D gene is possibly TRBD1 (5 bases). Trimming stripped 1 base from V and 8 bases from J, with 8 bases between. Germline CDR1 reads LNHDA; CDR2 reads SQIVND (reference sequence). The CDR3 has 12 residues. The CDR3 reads CASSIAGSGYTF. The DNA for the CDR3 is TGTGCCAGTAGTATAGCAGGGTCCGGCTACACCTTC. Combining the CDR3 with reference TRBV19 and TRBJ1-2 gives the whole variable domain DGGITQSPKYLFRKEGQNVTLSCEQNLNHDAMYWYRQDPGQGLRLIYYSQIVNDFQKGDIAEGYSVSREKKESFPLTVTSAQKNPTAFYLCASSIAGSGYTFGSGTRLTVV.

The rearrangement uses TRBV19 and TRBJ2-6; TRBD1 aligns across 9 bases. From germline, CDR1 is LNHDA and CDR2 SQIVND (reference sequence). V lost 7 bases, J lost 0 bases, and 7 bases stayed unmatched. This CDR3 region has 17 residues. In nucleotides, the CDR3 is TGTGCCAGTAAGGAGACAGGGGGAATCTCTGGGGCCAACGTCCTGACTTTC. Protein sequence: CASKETGGISGANVLTF.

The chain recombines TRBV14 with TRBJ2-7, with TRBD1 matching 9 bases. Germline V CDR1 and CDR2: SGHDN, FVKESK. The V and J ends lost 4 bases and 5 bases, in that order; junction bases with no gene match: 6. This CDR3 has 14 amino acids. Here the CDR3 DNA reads TGTGCCAGCAGCCGACTACAGGGGGCCGACGAGCAGTACTTC. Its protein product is CASSRLQGADEQYF.

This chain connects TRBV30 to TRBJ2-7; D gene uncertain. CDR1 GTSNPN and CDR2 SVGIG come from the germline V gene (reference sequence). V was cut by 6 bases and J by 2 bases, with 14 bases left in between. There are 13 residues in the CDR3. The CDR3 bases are TGTGCCTGTACCAATTCACAGACCTACGAGCAGTACTTC. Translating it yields CACTNSQTYEQYF.

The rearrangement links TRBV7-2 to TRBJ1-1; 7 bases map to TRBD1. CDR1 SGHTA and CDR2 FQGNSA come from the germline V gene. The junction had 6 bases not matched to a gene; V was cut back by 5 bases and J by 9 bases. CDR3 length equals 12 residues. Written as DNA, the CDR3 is TGTGCCAGCAGCCGGACAGGTCAGAAAGCTTTCTTT. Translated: CASSRTGQKAFF.

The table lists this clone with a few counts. In nucleotides, the CDR3 is TGTGCCACGAAGGAACTAGAGGGTTGGAATGAGCAGTTCTTC. It is translated as CATKELEGWNEQFF. The chain is built from TRBV15 and TRBJ2-1; weak D call: TRBD2 (5 bases). The germline CDR1 and CDR2 sequences are LNHNV and YYDKDF (reference sequence). There are 14 residues in the CDR3. Trimming pared 9 bases from V and 7 bases from J, leaving 19 bases between.

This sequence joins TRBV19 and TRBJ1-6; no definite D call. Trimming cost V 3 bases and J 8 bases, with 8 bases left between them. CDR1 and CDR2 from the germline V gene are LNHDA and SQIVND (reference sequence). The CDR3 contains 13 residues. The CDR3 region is CASSIGGYSPLHF. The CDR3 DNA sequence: TGTGCCAGTAGTATTGGCGGGTATTCACCCCTCCACTTT.

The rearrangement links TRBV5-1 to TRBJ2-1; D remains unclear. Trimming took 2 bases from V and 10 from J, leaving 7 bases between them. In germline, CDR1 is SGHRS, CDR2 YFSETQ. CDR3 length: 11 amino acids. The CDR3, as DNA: TGCGCCAGCAGCTTTCCCGGGGAGCAGTTCTTC. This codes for CASSFPGEQFF.

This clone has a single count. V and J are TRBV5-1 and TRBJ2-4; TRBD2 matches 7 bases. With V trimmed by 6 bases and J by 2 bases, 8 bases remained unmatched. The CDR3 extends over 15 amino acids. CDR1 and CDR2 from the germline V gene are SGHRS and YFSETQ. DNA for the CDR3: TGCGCCAGCACACCAACGACTAGCTCCAAAAACATTCAGTACTTC. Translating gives CASTPTTSSKNIQYF. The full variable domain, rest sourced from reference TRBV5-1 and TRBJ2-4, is KAGVTQTPRYLIKTRGQQVTLSCSPISGHRSVSWYQQTPGQGLQFLFEYFSETQRNKGNFPGRFSGRQFSNSRSEMNVSTLELGDSALYLCASTPTTSSKNIQYFGAGTRLSVL.

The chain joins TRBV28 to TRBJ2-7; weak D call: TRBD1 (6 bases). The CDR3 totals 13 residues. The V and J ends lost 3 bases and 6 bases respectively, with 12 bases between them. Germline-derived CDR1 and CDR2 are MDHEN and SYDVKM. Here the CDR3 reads CASSFGQGTEQYF. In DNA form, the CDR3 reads TGTGCCAGCAGTTTCGGGCAGGGGACCGAGCAGTACTTC.

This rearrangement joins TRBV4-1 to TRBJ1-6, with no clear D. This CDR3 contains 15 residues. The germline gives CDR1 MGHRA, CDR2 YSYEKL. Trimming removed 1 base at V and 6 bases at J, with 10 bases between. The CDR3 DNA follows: TGCGCCAGCAGCCAAGGGGTTAGCTTTAATTCACCCCTCCACTTT. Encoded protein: CASSQGVSFNSPLHF.

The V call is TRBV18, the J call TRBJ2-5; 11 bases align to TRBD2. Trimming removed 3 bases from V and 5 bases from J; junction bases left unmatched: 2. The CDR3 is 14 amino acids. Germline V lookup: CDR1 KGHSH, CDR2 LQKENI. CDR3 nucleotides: TGTGCCAGCTCACCGGCTAGCGGGGGGGAGACCCAGTACTTC. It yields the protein CASSPASGGETQYF.

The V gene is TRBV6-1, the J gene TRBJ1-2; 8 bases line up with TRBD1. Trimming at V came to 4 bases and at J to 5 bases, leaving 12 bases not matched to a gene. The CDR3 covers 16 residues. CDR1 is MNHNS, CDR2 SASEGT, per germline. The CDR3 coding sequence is TGTGCCAGCAGTGGAGGACAGGGACGCCCGGAATATGGCTACACCTTC. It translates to CASSGGQGRPEYGYTF.

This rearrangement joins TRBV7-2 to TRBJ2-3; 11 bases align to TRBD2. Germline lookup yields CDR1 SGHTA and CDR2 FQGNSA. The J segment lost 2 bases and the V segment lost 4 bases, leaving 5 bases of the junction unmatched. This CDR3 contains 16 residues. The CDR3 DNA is TGTGCCAGCAGCTCGCGGACTAGCGGGTACACAGATACGCAGTATTTT. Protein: CASSSRTSGYTDTQYF.

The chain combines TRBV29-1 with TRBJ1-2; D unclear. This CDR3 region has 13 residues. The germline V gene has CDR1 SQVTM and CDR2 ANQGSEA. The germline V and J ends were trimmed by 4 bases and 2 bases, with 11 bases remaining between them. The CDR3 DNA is TGCAGCGTTGGAAGTCAAAGCAACTATGGCTACACCTTC. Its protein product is CSVGSQSNYGYTF.

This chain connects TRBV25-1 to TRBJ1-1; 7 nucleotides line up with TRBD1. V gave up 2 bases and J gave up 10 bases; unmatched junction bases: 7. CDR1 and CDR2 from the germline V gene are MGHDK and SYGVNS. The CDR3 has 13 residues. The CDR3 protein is CASSEARQGPAFF. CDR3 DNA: TGTGCCAGCAGTGAAGCACGACAGGGACCAGCTTTCTTT.

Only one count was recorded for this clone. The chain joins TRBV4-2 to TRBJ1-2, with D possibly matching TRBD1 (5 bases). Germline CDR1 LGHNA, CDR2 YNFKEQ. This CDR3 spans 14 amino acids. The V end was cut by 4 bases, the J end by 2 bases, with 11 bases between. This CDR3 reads CASSLVGGNYGYTF. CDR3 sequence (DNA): TGTGCCAGCAGCCTGGTGGGGGGGAACTATGGCTACACCTTC.

CDR3 region: CASSLRGWDEQFF. CDR3 in DNA: TGTGCCAGCAGCTTACGGGGGTGGGATGAGCAGTTCTTC. The V call is TRBV7-9, the J call TRBJ2-1; D possibly corresponds to TRBD2 (6 bases). CDR1 is SEHNR and CDR2 is FQNEAQ in the germline V gene (reference sequence). This CDR3 has 13 residues. V was clipped by 2 bases and J by 8 bases, with 10 bases between them. Full variable domain (outside the CDR3, taken from reference TRBV7-9 and TRBJ2-1): DTGVSQNPRHKITKRGQNVTFRCDPISEHNRLYWYRQTLGQGPEFLTYFQNEAQLEKSRLLSDRFSAERPKGSFSTLEIQRTEQGDSAMYLCASSLRGWDEQFFGPGTRLTVL.

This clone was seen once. The CDR3 coding sequence is TGCGCCAGCAGCTCCGGGACAGGGGCGAGTGATACGCAGTATTTT. Amino acids: CASSSGTGASDTQYF. V and J are TRBV5-1 and TRBJ2-3; the match to TRBD1 covers 10 bases. CDR1 is SGHRS and CDR2 is YFSETQ in the germline V gene. V was pared by 3 bases and J by 6 bases, with 7 bases of the junction left unmatched. The CDR3 sequence is 15 residues long.